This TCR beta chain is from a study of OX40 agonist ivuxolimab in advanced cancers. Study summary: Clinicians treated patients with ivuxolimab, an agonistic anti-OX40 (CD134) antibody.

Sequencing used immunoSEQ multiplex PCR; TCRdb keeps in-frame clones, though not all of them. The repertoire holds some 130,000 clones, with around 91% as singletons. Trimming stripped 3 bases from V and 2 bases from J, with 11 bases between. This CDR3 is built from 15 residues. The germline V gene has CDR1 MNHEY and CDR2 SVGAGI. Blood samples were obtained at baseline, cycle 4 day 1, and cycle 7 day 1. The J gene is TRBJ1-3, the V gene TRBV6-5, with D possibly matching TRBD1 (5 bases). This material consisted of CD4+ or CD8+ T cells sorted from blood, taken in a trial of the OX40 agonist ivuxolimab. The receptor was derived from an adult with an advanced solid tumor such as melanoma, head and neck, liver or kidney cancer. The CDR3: CASSYGAGAGNTIYF. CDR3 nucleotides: TGTGCCAGCAGTTATGGGGCTGGGGCTGGAAACACCATATATTTT.